Each of the 24 T cell receptor beta chains below was sequenced from the same sample in a study of blood T cell repertoires in COVID-19. Repertoires were generated with immunoSEQ multiplex PCR, while TCRdb's copy carries only in-frame clones and drops some. The repertoire includes over 110,000 clones, about 91% of them detected once, and 28% sits in the top ten. The specimen sequenced was peripheral blood. These receptors were taken from a human donor in a cohort sampled during active COVID-19.

This clone showed up just a few times. This chain's CDR3 is CAWSVQLVTEAFF. CDR3 DNA: TGTGCCTGGAGTGTACAGCTGGTCACTGAAGCTTTCTTT. The V gene is TRBV30, the J gene TRBJ1-1; D unclear. V was shortened by 0 bases and J by 4 bases, with 9 bases between the two germline ends. This CDR3 is built from 13 residues. Germline assignment: CDR1 GTSNPN and CDR2 SVGIG (reference sequence).

The rearrangement joins TRBV3-1 (or the pseudogene TRBV3-2) to TRBJ2-7, with 8 bases that match TRBD2. The CDR3 consists of 14 residues. The V gene's germline CDR1 is LGHDT and CDR2 YNNKEL (reference sequence). Trimming removed 0 bases from V and 3 bases from J; junction bases left unmatched: 1. The CDR3 DNA is TGTGCCAGCAGCCAAGACGGGGGGGTCTACGAGCAGTACTTC. Translating it yields CASSQDGGVYEQYF.

The chain recombines TRBV18 with TRBJ2-7; TRBD1 matches at 9 bases. The CDR3 consists of 15 residues. The germline V gene has CDR1 KGHSH and CDR2 LQKENI. The V gene end was trimmed by 0 bases and the J gene end by 6 bases; junction bases not matched to a gene: 6. In nucleotides, the CDR3 is TGTGCCAGCTCACCACCTTTCCGACAGGGGGGCGAGCAGTACTTC. Translated, it gives CASSPPFRQGGEQYF.

Comments on this clone: At the DNA level, this CDR3 is encoded by other sequences in the same sample as well. V and J are TRBV7-9 and TRBJ2-7, with no clear D. Germline CDR1 is SEHNR and CDR2 is FQNEAQ (reference sequence). This CDR3 comprises 12 residues. The germline V and J ends were trimmed by 2 bases and 2 bases, with 4 bases remaining between them. CDR3 region: CASSLTAYEQYF. The CDR3 DNA sequence: TGTGCCAGCAGCTTAACAGCCTACGAGCAGTACTTC.

This chain links TRBV10-3 with TRBJ2-1; D is perhaps TRBD2 (5 bases). The germline CDR1 and CDR2 sequences are ENHRY and SYGVKD. Between the trimmed V and J ends, which lost 3 bases and 0 bases, there was a span of 9 bases. The CDR3 is 15 residues long. As DNA, the CDR3 is TGTGCCATCAGTGACAGCGGAGGCTCCTACAATGAGCAGTTCTTC. As protein: CAISDSGGSYNEQFF.

V and J are TRBV5-8 and TRBJ2-1; D possibly corresponds to TRBD1 (5 bases). Per the germline V gene, CDR1 is SGHTS and CDR2 is YDEGEE. V lost 3 bases to trimming and J lost 5 bases, with 18 bases between them. This CDR3 has 16 amino acids. CDR3 in DNA: TGTGCCAGCAGCTCCGTAGGGGTTTGGTCGGACAATGAGCAGTTCTTC. This gives the protein CASSSVGVWSDNEQFF. The full variable domain, in which reference TRBV5-8 and TRBJ2-1 provide the parts outside the CDR3, is EAGVTQSPTHLIKTRGQQATLRCSPISGHTSVYWYQQALGLGLQFLLWYDEGEERNRGNFPPRFSGRQFPNYSSELNVNALELEDSALYLCASSSVGVWSDNEQFFGPGTRLTVL.

The CDR3 bases are TGTGCCGGAGGCGGGACAGTCTATGGCTACACCTTC. Protein sequence: CAGGGTVYGYTF. The V call is TRBV30, the J call TRBJ1-2; TRBD1 matches 7 bases. Germline assignment: CDR1 GTSNPN and CDR2 SVGIG (reference sequence). The CDR3 has 12 amino acids. The junction had 7 bases not matched to a gene; V was cut back by 8 bases and J by 4 bases.

The genes are TRBV6-2 or TRBV6-3 and TRBJ1-5, with 10 bases identical to TRBD1. The CDR3 contains 15 residues. Germline assignment: CDR1 MNHEY and CDR2 SVGEGT. Losses at the gene ends were 2 bases for V and 7 bases for J; bases not matched to a gene: 5. CDR3 bases: TGTGCCAGCAGTTACCCCGGGACAGGGGTGCAGCCCCAGCATTTT. Protein sequence: CASSYPGTGVQPQHF.

The chain recombines TRBV5-1 with TRBJ1-2; 8 bases line up with TRBD1. J gave up 3 bases and V 4 bases, and 2 bases lay outside the gene matches. The V gene's germline CDR1 is SGHRS and CDR2 YFSETQ. The CDR3 has 13 amino acids. The CDR3 DNA follows: TGCGCCAGCAGCGTGACAGGGGACTATGGCTACACCTTC. As protein: CASSVTGDYGYTF.

The chain joins TRBV3-1 (or the pseudogene TRBV3-2) to TRBJ2-3, with TRBD2 as a possible D gene (6 bases). The V and J ends lost 1 base and 6 bases respectively, with 20 bases between them. The CDR3 totals 17 residues. Germline lookup yields CDR1 LGHDT and CDR2 YNNKEL (reference sequence). CDR3 bases: TGTGCCAGCAGCCAAGCCCTCCCCGGCAGGGACTGGGATACGCAGTATTTT. It yields the protein CASSQALPGRDWDTQYF.

The chain has TRBV28 and TRBJ2-1, with D possibly matching TRBD1 (5 bases). There are 16 residues in the CDR3. CDR1 and CDR2 from the germline V gene are MDHEN and SYDVKM. V shed 8 bases and J shed 0 bases, with 17 bases lying between them. The chain's CDR3 is CASLTRVPLSYNEQFF. The CDR3 DNA sequence: TGTGCCAGCCTTACCAGGGTCCCCCTCTCCTACAATGAGCAGTTCTTC.

This clone is labeled as medium-sized. DNA of the CDR3: TGCGCCAGCAGCCAAGATAACCGGGGGGCCGGCTATGGCTACACCTTC. This encodes CASSQDNRGAGYGYTF. The gene calls are TRBV4-1 and TRBJ1-2, with D possibly matching TRBD1 (6 bases). This CDR3 spans 16 amino acids. V was cut by 0 bases and J by 4 bases, with 15 bases left in between. Germline CDR1 and CDR2: MGHRA and YSYEKL.

The chain couples TRBV30 to TRBJ2-7, with 14 bases that match TRBD2. The length of the CDR3 is 14 residues. Germline CDR1 GTSNPN, CDR2 SVGIG (reference sequence). The V gene end was trimmed by 4 bases and the J gene end by 7 bases; junction bases not matched to a gene: 6. The CDR3 bases are TGTGCCTGGACGCCTGGACTAGCGGGGGGTGAGCAGTACTTC. This encodes CAWTPGLAGGEQYF.

The CDR3 DNA follows: TGTGCCAGCAGCCGAGGACGGTATCGGGGCACAGATACGCAGTATTTT. As protein: CASSRGRYRGTDTQYF. This rearrangement joins TRBV7-8 to TRBJ2-3; no definite D call. Germline CDR1 is SGHVS and CDR2 is FQNEAQ. V was cut by 5 bases and J by 1 base, with 16 bases left in between. The CDR3 is made up of 16 amino acids.

About this clone: The junction departs from germline at one end; a sequencing error may be responsible. The chain employs TRBV7-7 and TRBJ2-5; D may be TRBD2 (7 bases). The CDR3 is 13 residues long. Germline V CDR1 and CDR2: SSHAT, FNYEAQ (reference sequence). The CDR3 region has the DNA TGTGCTAGCAGCTCGGGGGGCGCGGAGACCCAGTACTTC. This codes for CASSSGGAETQYF.

V and J are TRBV27 and TRBJ2-3, with a possible D match to TRBD2 (6 bases). The length of the CDR3 is 12 residues. CDR1 MNHEY and CDR2 SMNVEV come from the germline V gene (reference sequence). The V gene lost 6 bases and the J gene lost 5 bases, with 9 bases spanning the gap. CDR3 protein: CASSPSVDTQYF. In DNA form, the CDR3 reads TGTGCCAGCAGCCCTAGCGTAGATACGCAGTATTTT.

The rearrangement joins TRBV12-5 to TRBJ2-2, with 9 bases aligning to TRBD1. The CDR3 totals 14 residues. Trimming cost V 6 bases and J 5 bases; bases outside gene matches: 4. Germline CDR1 is LGHNT and CDR2 is FRNRAP. CDR3 sequence: CASGPGQGTGELFF. The CDR3 nucleotides are TGTGCTAGTGGCCCCGGACAGGGGACCGGGGAGCTGTTTTTT.

This chain joins TRBV5-6 and TRBJ2-3, with D hard to call. CDR1 is SGHDT, CDR2 YYEEEE, per germline. V lost 2 bases to trimming and J lost 5 bases, with 15 bases between them. The CDR3 runs 15 residues. The chain's CDR3 is CASSFRQTYVDTQYF. CDR3 nucleotide sequence: TGTGCCAGCAGCTTTAGGCAGACTTACGTAGATACGCAGTATTTT.

The chain recombines TRBV7-3 with TRBJ2-1; 7 bases match TRBD1. V was pared by 4 bases and J by 9 bases, with 3 bases of the junction left unmatched. The CDR3 extends over 12 amino acids. Germline V gives CDR1 SGHTA, CDR2 FQGTGA. The chain's CDR3 is CASSSGGVEQFF. In nucleotides, the CDR3 is TGTGCCAGCAGCTCAGGGGGTGTTGAGCAGTTCTTC.

The chain uses TRBV5-4 and TRBJ1-4; TRBD1 might be the D (5 bases). This CDR3 contains 15 residues. Germline CDR1 SGHNT, CDR2 YYREEE (reference sequence). The V gene lost 3 bases and the J gene lost 5 bases, with 14 bases spanning the gap. CDR3 DNA sequence: TGTGCCAGCAGCTCGGGTGGACATGAGAATGAAAAACTGTTTTTT. As protein: CASSSGGHENEKLFF.

V usage is TRBV7-3 and J usage is TRBJ2-3, with 9 bases aligning to TRBD1. This CDR3 spans 15 amino acids. Germline CDR1 SGHTA, CDR2 FQGTGA. The trim removed 4 bases at V and 2 bases at J, leaving 4 bases unmatched. The CDR3 sequence: CASSWTGAFTDTQYF. The CDR3 bases are TGTGCCAGCAGCTGGACAGGGGCATTCACAGATACGCAGTATTTT.

The chain joins TRBV3-1 (or the pseudogene TRBV3-2) to TRBJ2-2; D uncertain. Germline V CDR1 and CDR2: LGHDT, YNNKEL (reference sequence). V was clipped by 4 bases and J by 4 bases, with 13 bases between them. This CDR3 comprises 15 residues. This chain's CDR3 is CASSPGSPFTGELFF. The CDR3 DNA reads TGTGCCAGCAGCCCCGGTAGCCCGTTCACCGGGGAGCTGTTTTTT.

The genes are TRBV6-2 or TRBV6-3 and TRBJ1-1, with D unresolved. Trimming cost V 3 bases and J 1 base, with 18 bases left between them. Germline-derived CDR1 and CDR2 are MNHEY and SVGEGT. The CDR3 has 17 residues. CDR3 in amino acids: CASSYELGRQANTEAFF. The DNA of the CDR3 is TGTGCCAGCAGTTATGAGTTAGGTAGGCAGGCGAACACTGAAGCTTTCTTT.

The gene calls are TRBV9 and TRBJ1-3, with D perhaps matching TRBD1 (5 bases). The CDR3 length is 15 residues. Trimming took 4 bases from V and 0 from J, leaving 11 bases between them. Per the germline V gene, CDR1 is SGDLS and CDR2 is YYNGEE. Here the CDR3 reads CASSQRQFSGNTIYF. The CDR3 bases are TGTGCCAGCAGCCAGCGACAGTTCTCTGGAAACACCATATATTTT.